The entry that follows covers one T cell receptor (beta chain) sequence. Its binding antigen is unknown. No quality values exist for individual bases; no much larger clone is one base distant. This record comes from a study of blood T cell repertoires in COVID-19 (dated by TCRdb to between 2020 and 2021). Looking at the study overall: The collaborator samples originated in the United States, Italy and Spain and spanned the acute and convalescent phases of COVID-19. The repertoires were released in a freely available public database meant as a resource for research on the immune response to SARS-CoV-2. The prospective study material was composed of cDNA or gDNA derived from T cells, B-cell-depleted T cells, or PBMCs. Deeply sampled blood TCRbeta repertoires from subjects exposed to, actively infected with, or recovered from COVID-19 were included in the dataset. Where available, HLA class I and class II types were taken from metadata supplied by the sample provider and were not determined by assay-based typing. Samples came from the ongoing ImmuneRACE study (first 160 participants) plus 1,254 subjects from 6 global collaborators. Sample metadata almost always included a de-identified subject ID, COVID-19 status, age in years and sex. Here is what the overall study found, with its caveats: The quantity of clinical and demographic metadata differed by source and by participant and was supplied without curation.

Another Seattle source contributed samples from volunteer blood donors who had recovered from COVID-19. Collaborating institutions collected whole blood in K2EDTA tubes following their own protocols. For TCRbeta analysis, collaborator samples were shipped as frozen whole blood, as isolated PBMCs, or as DNA extracted from either sample type. The immunoSEQ Assay, a bias-controlled multiplex PCR, was used to amplify TCRbeta CDR3 regions from genomic DNA. From the authors' description of their analysis: Within the assay, amplification of reference gene primers was used to estimate how many nucleated cells each sample contained. To quantify the absolute abundance of each unique TCRbeta CDR3 rearrangement, sequence reads were collapsed and filtered. For each sample, productive Simpson clonality was calculated as the square root of Simpson's diversity index across productive rearrangements. TCRdb mirrors the immuneACCESS table, restricted to in-frame sequences. Some clones are absent from its copies; in checked studies, under half trace to an unresolved V gene, and the reason for the others is unknown. V and J calls and clone size come straight from that table; D and trimming were deduced from the DNA. Here the sample has a few hundred thousand clones; about 90% occur a single time. Approximately 6.5% of the sample lies in the top ten.

Clipping removes 4 bases from V and 5 bases from J, with 9 as the unmatched junction base count. The germline V gene (reference sequence) supplies CDR1 SGHNT and CDR2 YYREEE. The CDR3, from cysteine to phenylalanine, totals 15 residues. Just the 45-base CDR3 DNA is kept, in frame starting at base 1. Sequenced material: peripheral blood. The source is a man in his late teens or twenties who had recovered from COVID-19. The chain was built from TRBV5-4 and TRBJ1-1; a stretch of 9 junction bases matches TRBD1. The bases read TGTGCCAGCAGCGACCGGGGACAGGGTAAGACTGAAGCTTTCTTT. Its translation is CASSDRGQGKTEAFF.